The present T cell receptor (beta chain) was sequenced within a study of spatial heterogeneity in lung cancer. Study-wide background: A T cell module score from matched bulk RNA-seq correlated strongly with TCR transcript counts in tumor regions.

Overall study findings and caveats: How many expanded intratumoral alpha and beta TCRs were present tracked the tumor mutation count, which was a count of nonsynonymous mutations.

Per germline, CDR1 MNHNS and CDR2 SASEGT. The CDR3 has 12 residues. Trimming pared 8 bases from V and 8 bases from J, leaving 15 bases between. Every TCR cDNA molecule bore a unique molecular identifier. Each CDR3 protein is one row after TCRdb ran MiXCR on the 5' RACE reads. The sample includes about 13,000 distinct CDR3 sequences, about 6% of them seen just once. The sample's time point: sample taken at primary tumor resection. Unsorted whole RNA from tumor, nontumor lung or frozen PBMC underwent sequencing. This clonotype was seen repeatedly, ten times or more. Its antigen is undetermined. The chain recombines TRBV6-1 with TRBJ1-1; D gene unclear. The sample was lung tumor tissue, taken at surgery. The TCR comes from a female donor with early-stage non-small cell lung cancer. The CDR3: CASFSVGREAFF. CDR3 coding DNA: TGTGCCAGCTTTAGCGTCGGGAGAGAAGCTTTCTTT.